This T cell receptor (beta chain) was recovered during a study of blood T cell repertoires in COVID-19. In the original workflow: By means of reference gene primer amplification, nucleated cell counts were estimated. Clones were read by immunoSEQ multiplex PCR, and TCRdb kept only the in-frame ones, dropping some. That table furnishes V, J and clone size, whereas the DNA furnished D and trimming. Of around 290,000 clones listed, roughly 90% are singletons. V was pared by 5 bases and J by 4 bases, with 14 bases between. CDR3 size: 14 residues. The material sequenced was PBMCs or T cells enriched from blood (not recorded which). The chain recombines TRBV23-1 with TRBJ1-1; weak D call: TRBD1 (6 bases). TRBV23-1 is classed as an ORF, of uncertain function. The sequence was collected from a woman aged 40-49 years who had recovered from COVID-19. Here the CDR3 reads CASSAGQMATEAFF. The DNA of the CDR3 is TGCGCCAGCAGTGCCGGACAGATGGCCACTGAAGCTTTCTTT.